Below are 8 T cell receptor beta chains sequenced from a single sample in a study of blood T cells in healthy people across ages (dated by TCRdb to between 2015 and 2017). Library preparation employed 5' RACE. The data were produced on an Illumina HiSeq 2500. A second PCR of about 7 to 12 cycles was run with a J-beta primer mix and a sample-barcoded 5' primer. Through fastp at Q25 and MiXCR, TCRdb rebuilt clones from the public reads, retaining in-frame beta chains. Rows merge per CDR3 protein into single entries with the most common DNA and genes. This sample comprises roughly 570,000 distinct CDR3 sequences, roughly 28% of them detected only once. The ten top clones hold around 20% of the sample. The sequenced sample consisted of blood. Every receptor here comes from a woman in her 70s in good health.

The rearrangement links TRBV7-8 to TRBJ2-5; D call uncertain. With 3 bases removed from V and 1 base from J, the gap between germline ends came to 12 bases. The V gene's germline CDR1 is SGHVS and CDR2 FQNEAQ. The CDR3 is 15 amino acids. The CDR3 protein is CASSFGYQPQETQYF. CDR3 coding DNA: TGTGCCAGCAGCTTCGGCTACCAGCCCCAAGAGACCCAGTACTTC.

The chain carries TRBV9 and TRBJ2-5, with TRBD2 matching over 8 bases. The CDR3 extends over 15 amino acids. The V segment lost 3 bases and the J segment 2 bases; nucleotides outside the gene matches: 6. Looked up from germline, CDR1 is SGDLS and CDR2 is YYNGEE. The CDR3 here is CASSATGGTQETQYF. The CDR3, as DNA: TGTGCCAGCAGCGCCACGGGGGGGACTCAAGAGACCCAGTACTTC. The complete variable domain, with remaining parts taken from reference TRBV9 and TRBJ2-5, reads DSGVTQTPKHLITATGQRVTLRCSPRSGDLSVYWYQQSLDQGLQFLIQYYNGEERAKGNILERFSAQQFPDLHSELNLSSLELGDSALYFCASSATGGTQETQYFGPGTRLLVL.

The chain is built from TRBV6-5 and TRBJ2-1; D remains unclear. With 5 bases removed from V and 5 bases from J, the gap between germline ends came to 16 bases. Germline values: CDR1 MNHEY, CDR2 SVGAGI. The CDR3 spans 15 residues. CDR3 protein: CASSDRALGHNEQFF. The CDR3 bases are TGTGCCAGCAGTGACCGGGCCCTAGGTCACAATGAGCAGTTCTTC.

This clonotype was observed once. The junction differs from germline at one of its ends, possibly a read error. The V call is TRBV6-2 or TRBV6-3, the J call TRBJ2-1, with 12 bases matching TRBD2. CDR3 length: 15 residues. Germline V gives CDR1 MNHEY, CDR2 SVGEGT. CDR3 sequence (DNA): TGTGCCAGCAGTTTACTAGCGGGGGGATACAATAAGCAGTTCTTC. It translates to CASSLLAGGYNKQFF.

The J gene is TRBJ2-2, the V gene TRBV10-3; 8 bases are a match to TRBD2. The CDR3 contains 15 residues. The trim removed 4 bases at V and 4 bases at J, leaving 5 bases unmatched. CDR1 ENHRY and CDR2 SYGVKD come from the germline V gene. The CDR3 is CAISVNSGVTGELFF. CDR3 coding DNA: TGTGCCATCAGTGTGAATAGCGGGGTCACCGGGGAGCTGTTTTTT.

The chain links TRBV12-3 or TRBV12-4 to TRBJ2-1; D call uncertain. The CDR3 totals 13 residues. V was cut by 1 base and J by 3 bases, with 4 bases left in between. The CDR3 spells CASSLDFYNEQFF. The CDR3 region has the DNA TGTGCCAGCAGTTTAGACTTCTACAATGAGCAGTTCTTC.

This chain connects TRBV5-1 to TRBJ1-1; D unresolved. Between the trimmed V and J ends, which lost 0 bases and 4 bases, there was a span of 16 bases. The CDR3 totals 16 residues. Germline loops: CDR1 SGHRS, CDR2 YFSETQ. CDR3 coding DNA: TGCGCCAGCAGCTTGGTGGGTACAGTCTCGGGCACTGAAGCTTTCTTT. It translates to CASSLVGTVSGTEAFF.

The CDR3 nucleotides are TGTGCCAGCAGCGGACCCGGGACTCCGAAAGAGACCCAGTACTTC. This encodes CASSGPGTPKETQYF. The chain carries TRBV9 and TRBJ2-5, with D possibly matching TRBD2 (6 bases). CDR3 length equals 15 residues. Germline CDR1 and CDR2: SGDLS and YYNGEE. V lost 3 bases to trimming and J lost 3 bases, with 15 bases between them.